The text below deals with one TCR beta chain. Its antigen is currently unknown. This CDR3 has 12 amino acids. Trimming pared 4 bases from V and 1 base from J, leaving 7 bases between. Germline assignment: CDR1 SQVTM and CDR2 ANQGSEA. The sample originates from a study of OX40 agonist ivuxolimab in advanced cancers. Study observations and caveats: Expanded clones belonging to CD8+ T cells outnumbered, on average, those of CD4+.

Produced via immunoSEQ multiplex PCR; TCRdb's table is partial and in-frame only. The sample has roughly 20,000 clones; about 76% are singletons. The TCR sequence derives from an adult with an advanced solid tumor such as melanoma, head and neck, liver or kidney cancer. The sequenced sample was CD4+ or CD8+ T cells sorted from blood, obtained in a trial of the OX40 agonist ivuxolimab. The chain joins TRBV29-1 to TRBJ1-1, with D tentatively TRBD1 (6 bases). The CDR3 here is CSVGGQNTEAFF. CDR3 in DNA: TGCAGCGTTGGGGGACAGAACACTGAAGCTTTCTTT.